A selection of T cell receptor beta chains follows, all from one sample in a study of technical replicates of blood from four donors. TCRdb's copy holds only in-frame clones and misses some; the assay was immunoSEQ multiplex PCR. This sample yields tens of thousands of clones, of which roughly 96% are seen a single time; around 0.35% belongs to the top ten. Material for sequencing was T cells isolated from PBMCs. The receptors derive from a human donor in good health. Both conserved end residues are part of each CDR3. A D gene is named only where the DNA matches it firmly. The listing skips clone size in some rows; elsewhere it reads once, few, many or a size class.

clone_size | cdr3_length | j_call | v_call | d_call | cdr3_aa | cdr3_nt
. | 11 | TRBJ1-2 | TRBV5-1 | . | CASSSNYGYTF | TGCGCCAGCAGCTCAAACTATGGCTACACCTTC
. | 12 | TRBJ2-2 | TRBV19 | . | CASLGDTGELFF | TGTGCCAGTTTAGGGGACACCGGGGAGCTGTTTTTT
. | 13 | TRBJ1-1 | TRBV29-1 | TRBD1 | CSVGQDLNTEAFF | TGCAGCGTAGGACAGGACTTGAACACTGAAGCTTTCTTT
. | 15 | TRBJ1-1 | TRBV7-9 | TRBD1 | CASSTTQGGVTEAFF | TGTGCCAGCAGCACAACACAGGGGGGAGTCACTGAAGCTTTCTTT
. | 16 | TRBJ1-1 | TRBV15 | . | CATSRDYGAMNTEAFF | TGTGCCACCAGCAGAGATTATGGGGCCATGAACACTGAAGCTTTCTTT
. | 15 | TRBJ1-1 | TRBV25-1 | . | CASSEYWGGSTEAFF | TGTGCCAGCAGTGAATATTGGGGCGGGAGCACTGAAGCTTTCTTT
. | 12 | TRBJ2-7 | TRBV2 | . | CASSRVIDEQYF | TGTGCCAGCAGCCGGGTTATTGACGAGCAGTACTTC
. | 14 | TRBJ2-7 | TRBV10-1 | . | CASAASLADYEQYF | TGCGCCAGCGCCGCATCGTTAGCGGACTACGAGCAGTACTTC
. | 14 | TRBJ1-3 | TRBV19 | . | CASSISGLSDTIYF | TGTGCCAGTAGTATCAGCGGGTTGTCTGACACCATATATTTT
. | 14 | TRBJ1-1 | TRBV6-4 | . | CASSRTALNTEAFF | TGTGCCAGCAGCCGGACAGCGCTGAACACTGAAGCTTTCTTT
. | 14 | TRBJ2-7 | TRBV30 | TRBD2 | CAWTTSGRVYEQYF | TGTGCCTGGACGACTAGCGGGAGGGTCTACGAGCAGTACTTC
. | 14 | TRBJ2-7 | TRBV5-4 | TRBD1 | CASSLGTGQYEQYF | TGTGCCAGCAGCCTAGGGACAGGGCAATACGAGCAGTACTTC
. | 13 | TRBJ2-7 | TRBV10-3 | . | CAISEGTSYEQYF | TGTGCCATCAGTGAGGGGACTTCCTACGAGCAGTACTTC
few | 14 | TRBJ1-1 | TRBV6-6 | TRBD1 | CASRSGQGSAEAFF | TGTGCCAGCAGATCAGGACAGGGTAGTGCTGAAGCTTTCTTT
. | 13 | TRBJ2-3 | TRBV11-2 | . | CASSLQGLDTQYF | TGTGCCAGCAGCTTACAGGGACTGGATACGCAGTATTTT
. | 15 | TRBJ2-5 | TRBV6-5 | TRBD2 | CASSSSGSLTETQYF | TGTGCCAGCAGTTCAAGCGGGAGTCTAACCGAGACCCAGTACTTC
. | 15 | TRBJ2-5 | TRBV5-4 | TRBD2 | CASSLTLAGAETQYF | TGTGCCAGCAGCTTGACACTAGCGGGAGCGGAGACCCAGTACTTC
. | 14 | TRBJ1-3 | TRBV27 | . | CASSTGGPGNTIYF | TGTGCCAGCAGTACTGGAGGGCCTGGAAACACCATATATTTT
. | 13 | TRBJ2-2 | TRBV19 | . | CASSTAVDGELFF | TGTGCCAGTAGCACTGCGGTGGACGGGGAGCTGTTTTTT
. | 15 | TRBJ1-5 | TRBV19 | TRBD1 | CASSIPDRVGQPQHF | TGTGCCAGTAGTATCCCGGACAGGGTGGGCCAGCCCCAGCATTTT
. | 13 | TRBJ1-2 | TRBV6-1 | . | CASSEGTVGGYTF | TGTGCCAGCAGTGAAGGGACAGTAGGTGGCTACACCTTC
. | 15 | TRBJ2-1 | TRBV2 | TRBD2 | CASSVLTGGGGEQFF | TGTGCCAGCAGTGTACTAACGGGAGGGGGGGGTGAGCAGTTCTTC
. | 14 | TRBJ1-5 | TRBV6-5 | . | CASSYGGGSQPQHF | TGTGCCAGCAGTTACGGTGGGGGGAGCCAGCCCCAGCATTTT
. | 15 | TRBJ1-2 | TRBV7-6 | . | CASSPGDSANYGYTF | TGTGCCAGCAGCCCCGGAGACAGCGCTAACTATGGCTACACCTTC
. | 11 | TRBJ1-4 | TRBV6-1 | TRBD1 | CASQTGGKLFF | TGTGCCAGCCAGACAGGGGGAAAACTGTTTTTT
. | 14 | TRBJ2-7 | TRBV5-4 | . | CASSYGRLAYEQYF | TGTGCCAGCAGCTACGGAAGACTAGCCTACGAGCAGTACTTC
. | 13 | TRBJ1-1 | TRBV4-3 | . | CASSQDLNTEAFF | TGCGCCAGCAGCCAAGATCTAAACACTGAAGCTTTCTTT
. | 13 | TRBJ2-5 | TRBV7-9 | . | CASSLPSGETQYF | TGTGCCAGCAGCTTACCAAGTGGCGAGACCCAGTACTTC
. | 15 | TRBJ2-1 | TRBV30 | TRBD1 | CAWSSDREGYNEQFF | TGTGCCTGGAGTTCCGACAGGGAAGGCTACAATGAGCAGTTCTTC
once | 13 | TRBJ1-2 | TRBV9 | . | CASSVSLRGGYTF | TGTGCCAGCAGCGTTTCACTAAGGGGTGGCTACACCTTC
. | 15 | TRBJ2-5 | TRBV6-5 | . | CASSYAGSPAETQYF | TGTGCCAGCAGTTACGCGGGCTCCCCAGCGGAGACCCAGTACTTC
. | 16 | TRBJ2-4 | TRBV5-3 | TRBD2 | CARSFRREEPKNIQYF | TGTGCCAGAAGCTTCAGGCGGGAGGAACCCAAAAACATTCAGTACTTC
once | 17 | TRBJ1-2 | TRBV18 | TRBD1 | CASSASGTGRIFGGYTF | TGTGCCAGCTCAGCTTCCGGGACAGGGAGGATTTTTGGTGGCTACACCTTC
once | 15 | TRBJ2-7 | TRBV5-1 | TRBD1 | CASSPGGRAIYEQYF | TGCGCCAGCAGCCCAGGGGGCAGGGCGATCTACGAGCAGTACTTC
. | 18 | TRBJ2-2 | TRBV11-2 | . | CASSLPSSGAENTGELFF | TGTGCCAGCAGCCTCCCGAGTTCAGGGGCCGAAAACACCGGGGAGCTGTTTTTT
. | 16 | TRBJ1-2 | TRBV28 | . | CASSLFIRAGDYGYTF | TGTGCCAGCAGTTTGTTCATCCGGGCAGGGGACTATGGCTACACCTTC
once | 14 | TRBJ2-2 | TRBV28 | . | CASSLGRGSGELFF | TGTGCCAGCAGCCTAGGTCGTGGGTCCGGGGAGCTGTTTTTT
. | 13 | TRBJ1-4 | TRBV30 | . | CAWSKTPNEKLFF | TGTGCCTGGAGTAAGACTCCTAATGAAAAACTGTTTTTT